This T cell receptor beta chain was identified during a study of CD8+ T cells in alopecia areata. Study in general: Recipient mice, approximately 7-10-week-old female C3H/HeJ animals, received skin from roughly 6-13-month-old C3H/HeJ graft donors with spontaneous alopecia. Findings and caveats of the study: Lesional scalp, notably in alopecia totalis/universalis, had clonality above that of normal scalp.

V gave up 0 bases and J gave up 0 bases, with 6 bases separating them. Germline V CDR1 and CDR2: MNHDT, YYDKIL. The CDR3 has 16 residues. A sort of pooled cutaneous lymph node cells used CD4, CD8alpha, NKG2D, NKG2ACE and other stains. RNA extraction was followed by reverse transcription into cDNA, which acted as the sequencing template. Method: immunoSEQ multiplex PCR; TCRdb's copy keeps in-frame clones and lacks some. The repertoire consists of approximately 300,000 clones, none detected only once. About this clone itself: As yet, its antigen is unknown. Any gene name here is a mouse gene name. The missing CDR3 end, 3 residues past where the read stops, is filled in from the germline J gene.

The sequence came from a C3H/HeJ mouse with alopecia areata. Strain MHC haplotype: H2-k. V usage is TRBV17 and J usage is TRBJ1-6; the D gene is possibly TRBD1 (5 bases). TRBJ1-6 is recorded as an ORF, its role being uncertain. Sequenced sample: CD4+ T cells sorted from a lymph node. CDR3 bases read: TGTGCTAGCAGTAGAGAAGGACATTCCTATAATTCGCCC. Translation: CASSREGHSYNSP. In full, the CDR3 reads CASSREGHSYNSPLYF.